One sample yielded the 6 T cell receptor beta chains listed below, sequenced in a study of blood T cell repertoires in COVID-19. TCRdb's copy holds only in-frame clones and misses some; the assay was immunoSEQ multiplex PCR. The table shows 150,000 to 200,000 clones, with 88% occurring only once. The sequencing sample was made of peripheral blood. The receptor set was obtained from a man in his 60s with acute or convalescent COVID-19.

Regarding this clone: This specimen includes other DNA sequences encoding the same CDR3. The chain uses TRBV5-1 and TRBJ2-5, with TRBD1 matching 9 bases. Germline trimming cut 4 bases from V and 5 bases from J; bases unmatched to any gene: 6. The CDR3 is made up of 14 amino acids. The germline V gene has CDR1 SGHRS and CDR2 YFSETQ. The CDR3 sequence: CASSDTGGGETQYF. CDR3 sequence (DNA): TGCGCCAGCAGCGACACAGGGGGCGGGGAGACCCAGTACTTC. The full variable domain, completed using reference TRBV5-1 and TRBJ2-5, is KAGVTQTPRYLIKTRGQQVTLSCSPISGHRSVSWYQQTPGQGLQFLFEYFSETQRNKGNFPGRFSGRQFSNSRSEMNVSTLELGDSALYLCASSDTGGGETQYFGPGTRLLVL.

Comments on this clone: The same CDR3 can be traced to other DNA sequences in this sample. The J gene is TRBJ2-5, the V gene TRBV6-5; 12 bases are shared with TRBD1. This CDR3 contains 15 residues. The germline V gene encodes CDR1 MNHEY and CDR2 SVGAGI. With 3 bases clipped from V and 5 bases from J, the junction kept 4 bases outside the gene matches. The DNA for the CDR3 is TGTGCCAGCAGTTATGGGACAGGGGGCGGTGAGACCCAGTACTTC. Translated: CASSYGTGGGETQYF.

This clone was observed a few times. The genes are TRBV6-2 or TRBV6-3 and TRBJ2-1; perhaps TRBD1 as D (6 bases). Trimming left V 0 bases short and J 12 bases short, with 18 bases between. Germline loops: CDR1 MNHEY, CDR2 SVGEGT. The CDR3 totals 15 residues. The CDR3 sequence is CASSYSGGYPSPQFF. Written as DNA, the CDR3 is TGTGCCAGCAGTTACTCTGGGGGCTATCCTTCGCCGCAGTTCTTC.

The chain recombines TRBV29-1 with TRBJ2-1; 7 bases fit TRBD1. CDR1 SQVTM and CDR2 ANQGSEA come from the germline V gene. V was clipped by 8 bases and J by 4 bases; unmatched bases: 5. This CDR3 contains 12 residues. The CDR3 sequence is CSTGTAYNEQFF. The CDR3, as DNA: TGCAGCACTGGGACAGCTTACAATGAGCAGTTCTTC.

The rearrangement uses TRBV9 and TRBJ1-1; D is unclear. Germline V gene sequence: CDR1 SGDLS, CDR2 YYNGEE. The V end lost 3 bases, the J end lost 6 bases, and 12 bases lay between the germline ends. This CDR3 is 13 amino acids long. CDR3 amino acids: CASSASNSPEAFF. The CDR3 bases are TGTGCCAGCAGCGCGAGTAACAGCCCTGAAGCTTTCTTT.

The CDR3 coding sequence is TGTGCCAGCAGTTACGGGACAGGGGGCGAAACTGAAGCTTTCTTT. Translated, it gives CASSYGTGGETEAFF. V and J are TRBV6-5 and TRBJ1-1; 12 bases are shared with TRBD1. Germline V CDR1 and CDR2: MNHEY, SVGAGI. This CDR3 region has 15 residues. V shed 2 bases and J 5 bases; nucleotides not matched to a gene: 3.